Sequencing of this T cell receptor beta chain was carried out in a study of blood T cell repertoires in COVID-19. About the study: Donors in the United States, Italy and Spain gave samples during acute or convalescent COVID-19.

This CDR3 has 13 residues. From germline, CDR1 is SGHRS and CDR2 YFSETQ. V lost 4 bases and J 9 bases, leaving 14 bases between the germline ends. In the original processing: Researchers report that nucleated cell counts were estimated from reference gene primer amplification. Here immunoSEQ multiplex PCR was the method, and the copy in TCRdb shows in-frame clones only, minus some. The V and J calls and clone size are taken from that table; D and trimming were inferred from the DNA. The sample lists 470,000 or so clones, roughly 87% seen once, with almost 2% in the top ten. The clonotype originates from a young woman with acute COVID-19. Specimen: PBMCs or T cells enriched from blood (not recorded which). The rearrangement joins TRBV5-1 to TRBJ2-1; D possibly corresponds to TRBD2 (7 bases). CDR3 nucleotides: TGCGCCAGCAGCGTGGGGGCTAGCGGTGAGCAGTTCTTC. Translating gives CASSVGASGEQFF.